One sample yielded the 28 T cell receptor beta chains listed below, sequenced in a study of identical twins. TCRdb re-derived calls from the 5' RACE reads in MiXCR, one entry per CDR3 protein. The data hold about 260,000 distinct CDR3 sequences, with roughly 7% observed a single time. These same data were also listed under a study on yellow fever vaccine responses in identical twins.

Sequencing used memory (CD45RO+) T cells sorted from blood. The receptors here all came from a woman younger than 35 in good health.

The chain links TRBV3-1 to TRBJ1-1, with D possibly matching TRBD1 (5 bases). V dropped 2 bases and J dropped 8 bases, with 18 bases sitting between them. This CDR3 region has 15 residues. Germline lookup yields CDR1 LGHDT and CDR2 YNNKEL (reference sequence). The CDR3 loop is CASSQPRMGGREAFF. CDR3 nucleotide sequence: TGTGCCAGCAGCCAACCCCGGATGGGGGGAAGAGAAGCTTTCTTT.

In its sample, this clonotype was seen a few times. The chain combines TRBV6-5 with TRBJ2-3; possible D gene TRBD2, 5 bases. Germline lookup yields CDR1 MNHEY and CDR2 SVGAGI. V was clipped by 2 bases and J by 1 base, with 13 bases between them. This CDR3 region has 16 residues. Here the CDR3 DNA reads TGTGCCAGCAGTTACCAGGTGGCGGGCGGCACAGATACGCAGTATTTT. Translation: CASSYQVAGGTDTQYF.

This clonotype was picked up a small number of times. This sequence joins TRBV25-1 and TRBJ2-5; D is uncertain. Germline-derived CDR1 and CDR2 are MGHDK and SYGVNS. The CDR3 is 14 amino acids. Trimming took 2 bases from V and 2 from J, leaving 9 bases between them. CDR3 sequence (DNA): TGTGCCAGCAGTGAAATGAGGAAACAAGAGACCCAGTACTTC. This codes for CASSEMRKQETQYF.

This clonotype was counted ten times or more. The V call is TRBV4-1, the J call TRBJ1-2; TRBD1 agrees at 12 bases. V lost 1 base and J lost 6; bases outside the gene matches: 6. Germline CDR1 reads MGHRA; CDR2 reads YSYEKL. This CDR3 comprises 16 residues. In nucleotides, the CDR3 is TGCGCCAGCAGCCAAGCCCCCGGGACAGGGGGCGATGGCTACACCTTC. Amino acids: CASSQAPGTGGDGYTF.

This chain links TRBV11-2 with TRBJ2-5, with D uncertain. The length of the CDR3 is 19 residues. Germline assignment: CDR1 SGHAT and CDR2 FQNNGV. With 0 bases removed from V and 5 bases from J, the gap between germline ends came to 25 bases. In nucleotides, the CDR3 is TGTGCCAGCAGCTTAGACGATGGCTCAATAATCGGTCGAACGGAGACCCAGTACTTC. Its protein is CASSLDDGSIIGRTETQYF.

The V and J genes are TRBV28 and TRBJ2-5; a weak D match, TRBD1 (5 bases). Germline V gene data show CDR1 as MDHEN and CDR2 as SYDVKM. Trimming removed 2 bases at V and 4 bases at J, with 11 bases between. CDR3 length equals 14 residues. The CDR3 nucleotides read TGTGCCAGCAGTTTACGACAGAGCCCAGAGACCCAGTACTTC. Translation gives CASSLRQSPETQYF.

V usage is TRBV20-1 and J usage is TRBJ2-7, with 8 bases fitting TRBD2. CDR3 length: 14 residues. Unmatched junction bases numbered 8, after V lost 3 bases and J lost 4 bases. Germline lookup yields CDR1 DFQATT and CDR2 SNEGSKA (reference sequence). In DNA, the CDR3 is TGCAGTGCTAGTTCGAGCGGGAGCGGTTACGAGCAGTACTTC. Translating gives CSASSSGSGYEQYF.

This clonotype was seen many times. This chain connects TRBV6-5 to TRBJ2-3; 12 positions agree with TRBD1. CDR1 and CDR2 from the germline V gene are MNHEY and SVGAGI. This CDR3 has 16 amino acids. V shed 2 bases, J shed 7 bases, and the junction held 7 bases outside the gene matches. CDR3 in DNA: TGTGCCAGCAGTTACGTCGGGACAGGGGGCCAACATACGCAGTATTTT. It translates to CASSYVGTGGQHTQYF.

The chain recombines TRBV20-1 with TRBJ2-4, with D perhaps given as TRBD1 or TRBD2 (7 bases each). Germline V gene data show CDR1 as DFQATT and CDR2 as SNEGSKA (reference sequence). Trimming pared 3 bases from V and 7 bases from J, leaving 22 bases between. The CDR3 covers 16 residues. The CDR3 DNA sequence: TGCAGTGCTAGGCCATCTGGGCAGGGGGGGGTGAACATTCAGTACTTC. Its translation is CSARPSGQGGVNIQYF.

The chain joins TRBV6-2 or TRBV6-3 to TRBJ2-7, with 8 bases matching TRBD2. From germline, CDR1 is MNHEY and CDR2 SVGEGT. The CDR3 consists of 14 residues. Trimming took 3 bases from V and 7 from J; bases not matched to a gene: 8. The DNA for the CDR3 is TGTGCCAGCAGTTATACGGGACTAGGGGTTGAGCAGTACTTC. As protein: CASSYTGLGVEQYF.

This clonotype showed up many times. The genes are TRBV5-6 and TRBJ2-2; no definite D call. V lost 4 bases to trimming and J lost 5 bases, with 9 bases between them. This CDR3 has 13 residues. Germline V gene sequence: CDR1 SGHDT, CDR2 YYEEEE. CDR3 protein: CASSLAQTGELFF. The CDR3 DNA is TGTGCCAGCAGCCTTGCTCAGACCGGGGAGCTGTTTTTT.

In its sample, this clonotype was seen a few times. The CDR3 loop is CSARPAEGGLAGPTYNEQFF. The DNA of the CDR3 is TGCAGTGCAAGGCCGGCAGAGGGAGGACTAGCGGGACCTACCTACAATGAGCAGTTCTTC. The chain is built from TRBV20-1 and TRBJ2-1; 12 bases align to TRBD2. V was clipped by 6 bases and J by 2 bases; unmatched bases: 20. CDR1 DFQATT and CDR2 SNEGSKA come from the germline V gene (reference sequence). This CDR3 spans 20 amino acids.

This clonotype was found a few times. This chain uses TRBV7-2 with TRBJ2-1; TRBD2 agrees at 9 bases. This CDR3 spans 17 amino acids. Trimming cost V 5 bases and J 1 base; bases outside gene matches: 9. Germline CDR1 SGHTA, CDR2 FQGNSA. The CDR3 loop is CASSPHQGLASYNEQFF. CDR3 nucleotides: TGTGCCAGCAGCCCCCACCAGGGACTAGCATCCTACAATGAGCAGTTCTTC.

The rearrangement uses TRBV12-3 or TRBV12-4 and TRBJ2-3; TRBD1 aligns across 7 bases. The CDR3 has 14 residues. V was pared by 5 bases and J by 10 bases, with 12 bases of the junction left unmatched. The CDR3 sequence is CASSPRQGVRAQYF. The CDR3 DNA sequence: TGTGCCAGCAGTCCCCGACAGGGAGTTCGGGCGCAGTATTTT.

The chain carries TRBV25-1 and TRBJ1-1; no reliable D call. V was trimmed by 1 base and J by 3 bases, leaving 15 bases between them. The CDR3 length is 16 residues. CDR1 and CDR2 (germline): MGHDK, SYGVNS. CDR3 sequence reads: CASSESSGWRDTEAFF. The CDR3 DNA sequence: TGTGCCAGCAGTGAATCCTCGGGCTGGAGGGACACTGAAGCTTTCTTT.

The chain recombines TRBV6-2 or TRBV6-3 with TRBJ1-1; the D is unclear. The CDR3 is made up of 13 amino acids. Germline lookup yields CDR1 MNHEY and CDR2 SVGEGT. V was cut by 2 bases and J by 0 bases, with 4 bases left in between. CDR3: CASSYLMNTEAFF. The CDR3 coding sequence is TGTGCCAGCAGTTACCTAATGAACACTGAAGCTTTCTTT.

This clonotype was seen at least ten times. The J gene is TRBJ2-7, the V gene TRBV10-3; D gene ambiguous. From germline, CDR1 is ENHRY and CDR2 SYGVKD. The V end lost 3 bases, the J end lost 3 bases, and 15 bases lay between the germline ends. The CDR3 runs 15 residues. The CDR3 region is CAISECCGLGYEQYF. Written as DNA, the CDR3 is TGTGCCATCAGTGAATGTTGTGGGTTAGGCTACGAGCAGTACTTC.

This clonotype was observed many times. The chain couples TRBV12-3 or TRBV12-4 to TRBJ1-5; TRBD1 aligns across 7 bases. The CDR3 spans 13 residues. V dropped 6 bases and J dropped 4; count of bases not matched to a gene: 3. The CDR3 loop is CASSKQGNQPQHF. As DNA, the CDR3 is TGTGCCAGCAGCAAACAGGGGAATCAGCCCCAGCATTTT.

This clonotype was detected a few times. The J gene is TRBJ2-2, the V gene TRBV7-9; D remains ambiguous. The V gene's germline CDR1 is SEHNR and CDR2 FQNEAQ (reference sequence). CDR3 length: 14 residues. Trimming removed 3 bases at V and 3 bases at J, with 8 bases between. As DNA, the CDR3 is TGTGCCAGCAGCTTGGCCCTGGACACCGGGGAGCTGTTTTTT. The encoded protein is CASSLALDTGELFF.

This chain connects TRBV6-5 to TRBJ2-3; D not resolved. The CDR3 covers 15 residues. V lost 2 bases and J lost 1, with 10 bases in between. In germline, CDR1 is MNHEY, CDR2 SVGAGI. CDR3 bases: TGTGCCAGCAGTTACAATGCTCCCGGCACAGATACGCAGTATTTT. Translation: CASSYNAPGTDTQYF.

V is TRBV6-6 and J is TRBJ2-7; D is perhaps TRBD2 (5 bases). V gave up 4 bases and J gave up 7 bases, with 11 bases separating them. The CDR3 contains 12 residues. Germline values: CDR1 MNHNY, CDR2 SVGAGI (reference sequence). The CDR3 loop reads CASSSASGEQYV. CDR3 DNA sequence: TGTGCCAGCAGTTCGGCGTCGGGGGAGCAGTACGTC.

This clonotype was seen repeatedly, ten times or more. The chain links TRBV28 to TRBJ2-2, with D perhaps TRBD1 (6 bases). With 4 bases removed from V and 6 bases from J, the gap between germline ends came to 18 bases. The CDR3 consists of 16 residues. Germline CDR1 is MDHEN and CDR2 is SYDVKM. The CDR3 sequence: CASSSRTARGSGELFF. DNA for the CDR3: TGTGCCAGCAGTTCCCGGACAGCGAGGGGGTCCGGGGAGCTGTTTTTT. The full variable domain, completed using reference TRBV28 and TRBJ2-2, is DVKVTQSSRYLVKRTGEKVFLECVQDMDHENMFWYRQDPGLGLRLIYFSYDVKMKEKGDIPEGYSVSREKKERFSLILESASTNQTSMYLCASSSRTARGSGELFFGEGSRLTVL.

This clonotype was counted a few times. The J gene is TRBJ2-7, the V gene TRBV29-1; TRBD2 aligns across 8 bases. Unmatched junction bases numbered 5, after V lost 4 bases and J lost 6 bases. CDR3 length: 12 residues. CDR1 is SQVTM, CDR2 ANQGSEA, per germline. CDR3 sequence reads: CSVGGLAGEQYF. The CDR3 DNA reads as TGCAGCGTTGGAGGGCTAGCGGGCGAGCAGTACTTC.

This clonotype occurred a few times. This chain links TRBV6-5 with TRBJ2-7; possibly TRBD2 for D (7 bases). Trimming took off 0 bases at V and 5 bases at J, with 11 bases between the two ends. Germline-derived CDR1 and CDR2 are MNHEY and SVGAGI. There are 14 residues in the CDR3. Here the CDR3 DNA reads TGTGCCAGCAGTTACTCGGAGGGGGGGGACGAGCAGTACTTC. Translation: CASSYSEGGDEQYF.

This clonotype was detected only a few times. CDR3 coding DNA: TGTGCCAGCAGCTTAGACAGGAATGAAAAACTGTTTTTT. It yields the protein CASSLDRNEKLFF. The rearrangement joins TRBV7-9 to TRBJ1-4; tentative D call: TRBD1 (5 bases). The CDR3 has 13 amino acids. Trimming removed 1 base from V and 5 bases from J, with 5 bases in between. The germline CDR1 and CDR2 sequences are SEHNR and FQNEAQ (reference sequence).

The chain carries TRBV7-9 and TRBJ2-1; 7 bases are a match to TRBD2. CDR1 SEHNR and CDR2 FQNEAQ come from the germline V gene (reference sequence). The CDR3 runs to 15 residues. J was trimmed by 1 base and V by 5 bases; bases with no gene match: 5. The CDR3 reads CASSEGGASYNEQFF. The CDR3 DNA reads as TGTGCCAGCAGCGAGGGAGGGGCGTCCTACAATGAGCAGTTCTTC.

This clonotype has just a few counts. The V gene is TRBV20-1, the J gene TRBJ1-5, with 12 bases fitting TRBD1. There are 13 residues in the CDR3. CDR1 DFQATT and CDR2 SNEGSKA come from the germline V gene (reference sequence). J lost 10 bases, V lost 6 bases, and 7 bases had no gene match. CDR3 region: CSAKGQGAQPQHF. CDR3 in DNA: TGCAGTGCAAAGGGACAGGGGGCTCAACCCCAGCATTTT.

The table lists this clonotype with many counts. V gene TRBV16 combines with J gene TRBJ2-1; 7 bases are a match to TRBD2. The CDR3 spans 16 residues. Germline CDR1 reads KGHSY; CDR2 reads FQNENV. V lost 4 bases to trimming and J lost 2 bases; unmatched junction nucleotides: 8. CDR3 nucleotides: TGTGCCAGCAGCCTCCCGGATGGGGGGGCCTACAATGAGCAGTTCTTC. Its translation is CASSLPDGGAYNEQFF.